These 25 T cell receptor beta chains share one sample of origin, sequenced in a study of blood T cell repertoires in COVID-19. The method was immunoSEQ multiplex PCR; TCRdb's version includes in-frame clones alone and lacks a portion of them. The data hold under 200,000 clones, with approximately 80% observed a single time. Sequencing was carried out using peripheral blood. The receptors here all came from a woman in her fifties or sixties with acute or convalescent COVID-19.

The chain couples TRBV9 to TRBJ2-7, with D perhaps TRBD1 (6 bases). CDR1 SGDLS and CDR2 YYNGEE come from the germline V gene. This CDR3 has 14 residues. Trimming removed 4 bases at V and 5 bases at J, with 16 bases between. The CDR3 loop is CASSPGAGVDEQYF. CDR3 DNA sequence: TGTGCCAGCAGCCCTGGGGCAGGGGTCGACGAGCAGTACTTC.

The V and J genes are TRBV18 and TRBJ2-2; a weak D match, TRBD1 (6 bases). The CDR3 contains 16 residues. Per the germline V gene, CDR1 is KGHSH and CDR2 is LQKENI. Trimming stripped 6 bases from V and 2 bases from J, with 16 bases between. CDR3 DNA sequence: TGTGCCAGCTCGCGGACAGTCGAAAGAAACACCGGGGAGCTGTTTTTT. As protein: CASSRTVERNTGELFF.

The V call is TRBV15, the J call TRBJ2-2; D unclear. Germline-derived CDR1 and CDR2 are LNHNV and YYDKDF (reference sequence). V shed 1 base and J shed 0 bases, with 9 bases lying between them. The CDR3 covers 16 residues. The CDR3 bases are TGTGCCACCAGCAGAGGCGGTAACGCGAACACCGGGGAGCTGTTTTTT. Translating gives CATSRGGNANTGELFF.

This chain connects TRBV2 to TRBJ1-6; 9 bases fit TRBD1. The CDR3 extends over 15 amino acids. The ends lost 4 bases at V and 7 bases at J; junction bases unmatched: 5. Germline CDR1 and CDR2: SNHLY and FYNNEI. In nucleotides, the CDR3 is TGTGCCAGCAGTGGAATGACAGGGGGGAATTCACCCCTCCACTTT. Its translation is CASSGMTGGNSPLHF.

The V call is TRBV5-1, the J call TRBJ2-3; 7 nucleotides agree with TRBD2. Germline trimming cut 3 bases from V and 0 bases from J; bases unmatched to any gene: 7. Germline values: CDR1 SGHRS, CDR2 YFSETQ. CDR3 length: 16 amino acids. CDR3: CASSSGGATSTDTQYF. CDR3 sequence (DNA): TGCGCCAGCAGCTCGGGGGGAGCTACTAGCACAGATACGCAGTATTTT.

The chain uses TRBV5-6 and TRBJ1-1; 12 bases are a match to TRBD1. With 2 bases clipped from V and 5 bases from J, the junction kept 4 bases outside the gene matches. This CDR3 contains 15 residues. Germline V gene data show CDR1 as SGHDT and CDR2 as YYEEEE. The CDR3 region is CASSFRDRGPTEAFF. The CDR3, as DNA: TGTGCCAGCAGCTTTCGGGACAGGGGGCCGACTGAAGCTTTCTTT.

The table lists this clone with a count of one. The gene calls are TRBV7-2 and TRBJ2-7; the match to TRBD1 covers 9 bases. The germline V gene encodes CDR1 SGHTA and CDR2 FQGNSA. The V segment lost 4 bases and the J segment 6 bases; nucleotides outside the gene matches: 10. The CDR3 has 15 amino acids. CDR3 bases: TGTGCCAGCAGCTCCACTCCGGGACAGGGTACCGAGCAGTACTTC. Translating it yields CASSSTPGQGTEQYF.

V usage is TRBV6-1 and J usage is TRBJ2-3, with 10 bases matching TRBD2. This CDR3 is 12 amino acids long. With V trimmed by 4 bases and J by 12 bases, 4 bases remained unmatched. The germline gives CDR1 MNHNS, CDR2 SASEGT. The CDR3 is CASSVTSGEQYF. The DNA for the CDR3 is TGTGCCAGCAGTGTAACTAGCGGGGAACAGTATTTT.

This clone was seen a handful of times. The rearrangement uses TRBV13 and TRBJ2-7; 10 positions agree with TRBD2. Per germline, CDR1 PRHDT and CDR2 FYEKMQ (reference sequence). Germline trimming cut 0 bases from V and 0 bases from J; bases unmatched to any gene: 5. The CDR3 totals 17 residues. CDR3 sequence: CASSLGLAGASSYEQYF. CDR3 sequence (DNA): TGTGCCAGCAGCTTAGGGCTAGCGGGGGCAAGCTCCTACGAGCAGTACTTC. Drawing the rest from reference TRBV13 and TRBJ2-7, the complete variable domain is AAGVIQSPRHLIKEKRETATLKCYPIPRHDTVYWYQQGPGQDPQFLISFYEKMQSDKGSIPDRFSAQQFSDYHSELNMSSLELGDSALYFCASSLGLAGASSYEQYFGPGTRLTVT.

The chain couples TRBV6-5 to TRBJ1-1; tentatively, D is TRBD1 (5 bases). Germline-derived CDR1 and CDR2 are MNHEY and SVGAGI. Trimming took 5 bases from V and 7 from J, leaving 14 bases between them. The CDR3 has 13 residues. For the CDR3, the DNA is TGTGCCAGCAGTACAGACAGACACGATGAAGCTTTCTTT. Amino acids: CASSTDRHDEAFF.

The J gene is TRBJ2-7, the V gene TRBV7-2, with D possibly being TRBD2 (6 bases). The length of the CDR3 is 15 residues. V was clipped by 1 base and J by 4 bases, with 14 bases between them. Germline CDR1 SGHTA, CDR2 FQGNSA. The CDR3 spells CASSLGGGSPYEQYF. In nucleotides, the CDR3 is TGTGCCAGCAGCTTAGGGGGAGGCAGCCCTTACGAGCAGTACTTC.

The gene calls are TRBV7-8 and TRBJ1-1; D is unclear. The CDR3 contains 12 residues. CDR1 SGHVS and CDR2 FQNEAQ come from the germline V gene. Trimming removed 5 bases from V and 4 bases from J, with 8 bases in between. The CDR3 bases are TGTGCCAGCAGCCCGCGTCTCACTGAAGCTTTCTTT. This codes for CASSPRLTEAFF.

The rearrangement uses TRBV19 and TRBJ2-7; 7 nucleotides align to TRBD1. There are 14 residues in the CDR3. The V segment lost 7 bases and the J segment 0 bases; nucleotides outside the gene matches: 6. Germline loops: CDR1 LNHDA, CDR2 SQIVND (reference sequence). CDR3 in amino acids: CASTPGQSSYEQYF. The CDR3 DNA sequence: TGTGCCAGTACCCCGGGACAGAGCTCCTACGAGCAGTACTTC.

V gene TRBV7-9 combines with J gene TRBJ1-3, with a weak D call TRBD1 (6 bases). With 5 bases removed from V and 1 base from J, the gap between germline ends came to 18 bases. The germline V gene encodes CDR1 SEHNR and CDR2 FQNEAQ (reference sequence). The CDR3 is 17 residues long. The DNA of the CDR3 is TGTGCCAGCAGCACGGGACACCGAAAGCCTTCTGGAAACACCATATATTTT. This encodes CASSTGHRKPSGNTIYF.

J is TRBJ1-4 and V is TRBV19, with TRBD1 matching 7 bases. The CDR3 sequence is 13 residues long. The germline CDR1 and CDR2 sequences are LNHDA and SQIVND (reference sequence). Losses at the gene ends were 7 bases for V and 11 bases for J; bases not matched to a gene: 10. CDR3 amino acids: CASMEGGGGKLFF. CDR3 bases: TGTGCCAGTATGGAAGGGGGCGGAGGGAAACTGTTTTTT.

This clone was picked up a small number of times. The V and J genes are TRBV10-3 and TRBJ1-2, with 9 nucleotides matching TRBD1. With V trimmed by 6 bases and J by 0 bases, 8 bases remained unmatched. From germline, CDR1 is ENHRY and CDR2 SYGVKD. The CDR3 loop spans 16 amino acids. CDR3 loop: CAISSGQGRTNYGYTF. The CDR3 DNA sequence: TGTGCCATCAGCTCGGGACAGGGACGCACTAACTATGGCTACACCTTC.

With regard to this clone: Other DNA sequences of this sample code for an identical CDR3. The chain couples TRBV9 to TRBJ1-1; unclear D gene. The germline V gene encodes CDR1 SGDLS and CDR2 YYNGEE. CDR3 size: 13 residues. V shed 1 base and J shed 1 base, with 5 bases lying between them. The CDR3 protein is CASSVRGNTEAFF. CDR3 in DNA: TGTGCCAGCAGCGTAAGAGGGAACACTGAAGCTTTCTTT. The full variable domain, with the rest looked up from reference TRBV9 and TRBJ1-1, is DSGVTQTPKHLITATGQRVTLRCSPRSGDLSVYWYQQSLDQGLQFLIQYYNGEERAKGNILERFSAQQFPDLHSELNLSSLELGDSALYFCASSVRGNTEAFFGQGTRLTVV.

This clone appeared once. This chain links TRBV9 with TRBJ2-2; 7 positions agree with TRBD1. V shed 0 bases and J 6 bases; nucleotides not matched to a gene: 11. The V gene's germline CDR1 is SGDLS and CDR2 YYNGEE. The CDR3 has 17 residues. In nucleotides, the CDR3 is TGTGCCAGCAGCGTAGGGACAGGCCATTTCGGGTCCGGGGAGCTGTTTTTT. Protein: CASSVGTGHFGSGELFF.

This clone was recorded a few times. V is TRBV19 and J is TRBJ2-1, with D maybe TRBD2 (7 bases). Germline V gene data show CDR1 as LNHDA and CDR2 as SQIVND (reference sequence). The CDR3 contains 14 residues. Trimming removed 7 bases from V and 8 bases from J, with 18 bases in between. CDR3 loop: CASTIYRGADEQFF. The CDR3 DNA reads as TGTGCCAGTACCATATATCGGGGGGCGGATGAGCAGTTCTTC.

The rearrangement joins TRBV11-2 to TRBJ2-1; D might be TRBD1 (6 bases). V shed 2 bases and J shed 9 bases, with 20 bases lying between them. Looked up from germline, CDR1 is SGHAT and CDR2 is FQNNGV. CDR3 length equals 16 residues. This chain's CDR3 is CASSLSGGSPKVEQFF. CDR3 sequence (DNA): TGTGCCAGCAGCTTATCTGGGGGCAGCCCGAAGGTTGAGCAGTTCTTC.

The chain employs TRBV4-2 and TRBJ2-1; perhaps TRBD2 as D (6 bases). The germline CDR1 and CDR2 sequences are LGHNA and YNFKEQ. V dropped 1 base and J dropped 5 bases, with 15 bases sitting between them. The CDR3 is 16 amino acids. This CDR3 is CASSQAPGTLDNEQFF. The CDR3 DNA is TGTGCCAGCAGCCAAGCTCCCGGGACTTTAGACAATGAGCAGTTCTTC.

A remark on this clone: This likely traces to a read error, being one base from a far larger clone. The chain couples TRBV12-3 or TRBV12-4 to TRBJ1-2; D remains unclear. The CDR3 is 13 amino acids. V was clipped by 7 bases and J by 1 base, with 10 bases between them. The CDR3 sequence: CASTPGINYGYTF. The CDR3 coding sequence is TGTGCCAGCACCCCGGGGATTAACTATGGCTACACCTTC.

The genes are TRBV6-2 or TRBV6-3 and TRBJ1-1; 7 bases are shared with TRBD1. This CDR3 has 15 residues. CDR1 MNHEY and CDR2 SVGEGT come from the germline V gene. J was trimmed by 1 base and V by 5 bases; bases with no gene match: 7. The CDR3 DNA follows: TGTGCCAGCAGTCCAGGGGGAAGGCGGAACACTGAAGCTTTCTTT. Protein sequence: CASSPGGRRNTEAFF.

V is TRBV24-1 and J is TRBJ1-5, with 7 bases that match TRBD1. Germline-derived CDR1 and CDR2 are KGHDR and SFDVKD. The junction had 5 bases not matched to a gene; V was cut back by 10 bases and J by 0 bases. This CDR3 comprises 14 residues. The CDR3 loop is CATHQGDSNQPQHF. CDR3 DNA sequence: TGTGCCACTCACCAGGGGGATAGCAATCAGCCCCAGCATTTT.

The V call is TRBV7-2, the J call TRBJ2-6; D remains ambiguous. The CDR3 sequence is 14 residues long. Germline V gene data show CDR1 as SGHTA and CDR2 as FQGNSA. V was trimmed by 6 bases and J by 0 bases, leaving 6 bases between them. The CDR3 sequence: CASSLRSGANVLTF. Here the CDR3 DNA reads TGTGCCAGCAGTCTCCGCTCTGGGGCCAACGTCCTGACTTTC.